A selection of T cell receptor beta chains follows, all from one sample in a study of blood T cell repertoires in COVID-19. Sequencing used immunoSEQ multiplex PCR; TCRdb keeps in-frame clones, though not all of them. The profile shows a few hundred thousand clones, over 65% of them singletons. The sequenced sample was peripheral blood. These receptor sequences come from an elderly woman with acute or convalescent COVID-19. Each CDR3 is given with its conserved first and last residue. A D gene is named only where the DNA matches it firmly. A row's size may be missing; if present it is once, few, many or a size class.

CDR3 DNA: TGTGCCAGCAACCTAGCGGGAGGGGGGAATGAGCAGTTCTTC
CDR3 protein: CASNLAGGGNEQFF
V gene: TRBV7-9
J gene: TRBJ2-1
clone size: NA
D gene: TRBD2

CDR3 DNA: TGCGCCAGCAGCTTCGGACAGAACACCGGGGAGCTGTTTTTT
CDR3 protein: CASSFGQNTGELFF
V gene: TRBV5-1
J gene: TRBJ2-2
clone size: NA
D gene: NA

CDR3 DNA: TGTGCCAGCAGAACGGGCGGGGGGGCGGAGACCCAGTACTTC
CDR3 protein: CASRTGGGAETQYF
V gene: TRBV7-2
J gene: TRBJ2-5
clone size: NA
D gene: TRBD2

CDR3 DNA: TGCGCCAGCAGCTCTGGACAGACGTACAATGAGCAGTTCTTC
CDR3 protein: CASSSGQTYNEQFF
V gene: TRBV5-1
J gene: TRBJ2-1
clone size: NA
D gene: NA

CDR3 DNA: TGTGCCAGCAGCTACCCGGGACAGGGTGAAGCTTTCTTT
CDR3 protein: CASSYPGQGEAFF
V gene: TRBV7-9
J gene: TRBJ1-1
clone size: many
D gene: TRBD1

CDR3 DNA: TGTGCCAGCAGAACAGGGCTAAATGAAAAACTGTTTTTT
CDR3 protein: CASRTGLNEKLFF
V gene: TRBV28
J gene: TRBJ1-4
clone size: NA
D gene: NA

CDR3 DNA: TGTGCCAGCAGTTACTCTGGCAGGGGAAACATTCAGTACTTC
CDR3 protein: CASSYSGRGNIQYF
V gene: TRBV6-5
J gene: TRBJ2-4
clone size: NA
D gene: NA

CDR3 DNA: TGTGCCATCAGTGCGACAGAGATGAACACTGAAGCTTTCTTT
CDR3 protein: CAISATEMNTEAFF
V gene: TRBV10-3
J gene: TRBJ1-1
clone size: NA
D gene: NA

CDR3 DNA: TGTGCCAGCAGCTCTATTAGCGTATCCCAAGAGACCCAGTACTTC
CDR3 protein: CASSSISVSQETQYF
V gene: TRBV5-4
J gene: TRBJ2-5
clone size: once
D gene: NA

CDR3 DNA: TGTGCCAGCAGCCGGGACAGGGGGAGGGATTCACCCCTCCACTTT
CDR3 protein: CASSRDRGRDSPLHF
V gene: TRBV5-4
J gene: TRBJ1-6
clone size: NA
D gene: TRBD1